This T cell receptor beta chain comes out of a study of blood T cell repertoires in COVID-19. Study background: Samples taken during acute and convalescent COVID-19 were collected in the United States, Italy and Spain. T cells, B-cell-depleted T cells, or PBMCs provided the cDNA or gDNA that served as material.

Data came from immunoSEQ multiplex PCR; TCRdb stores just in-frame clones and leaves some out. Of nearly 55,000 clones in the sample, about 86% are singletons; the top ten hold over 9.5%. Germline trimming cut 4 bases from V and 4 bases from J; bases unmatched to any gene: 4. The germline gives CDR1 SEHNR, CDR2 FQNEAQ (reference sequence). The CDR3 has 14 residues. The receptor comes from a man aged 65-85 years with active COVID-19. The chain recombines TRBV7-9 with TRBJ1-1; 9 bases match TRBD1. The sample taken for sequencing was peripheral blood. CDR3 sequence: CASSYTGGSTEAFF. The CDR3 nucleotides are TGTGCCAGCAGCTACACAGGGGGCAGCACTGAAGCTTTCTTT.